The following is a T cell receptor beta chain sequence with its context. Between the trimmed V and J ends, which lost 6 bases and 2 bases, there was a span of 8 bases. Germline values: CDR1 MNHNY, CDR2 SVGAGI (reference sequence). The CDR3 length is 13 residues. These data are taken from a study of T cell changes during pregnancy in multiple sclerosis. Only in-frame clones appear in the TCRdb table, and some are missing; sequencing was by immunoSEQ multiplex PCR. This sample yields about 30,000 clones, of which roughly 90% are seen a single time; about 0.45% belongs to the top ten. The chain recombines TRBV6-6 with TRBJ2-1; D gene uncertain. The starting material was CD4+ T cells from peripheral blood mononuclear cells, obtained in the second trimester of pregnancy. The origin of this receptor is a female donor in good health, enrolled as a control in a pregnancy study. CDR3 protein: CASSRDTYNEQFF. For the CDR3, the DNA is TGTGCCAGCAGCAGAGACACCTACAATGAGCAGTTCTTC.